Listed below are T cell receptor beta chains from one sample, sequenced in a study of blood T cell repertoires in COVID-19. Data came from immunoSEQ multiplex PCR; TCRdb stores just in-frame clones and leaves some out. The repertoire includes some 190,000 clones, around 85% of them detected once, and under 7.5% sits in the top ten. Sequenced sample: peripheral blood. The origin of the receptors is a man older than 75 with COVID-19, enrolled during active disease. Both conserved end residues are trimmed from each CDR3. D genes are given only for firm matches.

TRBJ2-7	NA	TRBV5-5	ASSSGLTYEQY
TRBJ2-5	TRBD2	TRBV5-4	ASNKVGGGETQY
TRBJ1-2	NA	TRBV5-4	ASTHLTGAYGGYT
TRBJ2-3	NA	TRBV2	ASSDVFTDTQY
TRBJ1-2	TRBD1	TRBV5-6	ASSSRQGVFDYGYT
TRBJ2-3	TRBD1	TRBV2	ASREGQGTDTQY
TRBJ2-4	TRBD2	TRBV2	ASQGGNIQY
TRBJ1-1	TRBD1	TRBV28	ASLSRGLYTEAF
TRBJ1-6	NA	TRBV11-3	ASSLELGVGSSPLH
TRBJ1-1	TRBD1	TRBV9	ASSVDEGQGANEAF
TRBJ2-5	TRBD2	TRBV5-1	ASSLWGGDQETQY
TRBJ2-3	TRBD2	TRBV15	ATSRDGAGGPDTQY
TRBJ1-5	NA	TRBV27	ASSLRAGNQPQH
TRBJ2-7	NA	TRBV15	ATSRGTVRSYEQY
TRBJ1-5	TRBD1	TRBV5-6	ASSFFRGTQPQH
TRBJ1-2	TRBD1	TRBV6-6	ASSLAGTGVPGYT
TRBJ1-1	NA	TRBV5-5	ASSSAGTPNTEAF
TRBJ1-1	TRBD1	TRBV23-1	ASSSTGGAECTEAF
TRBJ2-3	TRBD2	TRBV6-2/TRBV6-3	ASSYGGDTDTQY
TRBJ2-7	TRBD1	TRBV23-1	ASSQSWLVRDRQYEQY
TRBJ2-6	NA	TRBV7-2	ASSFSSLAGANVLT
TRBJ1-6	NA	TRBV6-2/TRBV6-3	ASSYPVGQRDSPLH
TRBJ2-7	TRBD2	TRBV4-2	ASSQATSGEQY
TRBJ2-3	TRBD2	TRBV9	ASSDGGDFTDTQY
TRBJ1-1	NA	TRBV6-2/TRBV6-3	ASSLGGEAF
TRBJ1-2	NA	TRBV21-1	ASSGRTGAFVGFGYT
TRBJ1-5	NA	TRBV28	ASSLLDSTYSNQPQH
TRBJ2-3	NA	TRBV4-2	ASSQERGGAIGEY
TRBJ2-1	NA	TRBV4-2	ASSQEEVVNEQF
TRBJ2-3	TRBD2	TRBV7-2	ASSLVTSGTSGRTDTQY
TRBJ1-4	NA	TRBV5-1	ASSLMGQPNEKLF
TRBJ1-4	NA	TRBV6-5	ASTPSGGDKKLF
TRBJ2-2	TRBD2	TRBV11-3	ASSNLAGGYTGELF
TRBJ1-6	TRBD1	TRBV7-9	AIRVGQGINSPLH
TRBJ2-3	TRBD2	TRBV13	ASSPGGATDTQY
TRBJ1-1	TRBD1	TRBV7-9	ASSSGQSKGSTEAF
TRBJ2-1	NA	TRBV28	ATGIYNEQF
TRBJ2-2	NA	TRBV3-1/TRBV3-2	ASSKTGAGELF
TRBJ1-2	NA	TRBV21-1	ASTPDRGRLYGYT
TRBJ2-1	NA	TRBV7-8	ASSSLGRVNEQF
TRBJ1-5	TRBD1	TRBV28	ASSLGQGRQPQH
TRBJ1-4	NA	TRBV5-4	ASSLAEGTPRKLF
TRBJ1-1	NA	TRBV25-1	ASSLNPGEAF
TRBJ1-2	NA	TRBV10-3	AISGTEANYGYT
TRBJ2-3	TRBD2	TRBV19	ASKRTSGTDTQY
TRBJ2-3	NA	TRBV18	ASSPPTGQRSTDTQY
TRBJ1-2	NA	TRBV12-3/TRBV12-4	ASSFLGVGYT
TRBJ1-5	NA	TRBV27	ASSSTSGFRNQPQH
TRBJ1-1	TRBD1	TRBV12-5	ASGGNRGTEAF
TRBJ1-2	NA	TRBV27	ASSWGGGGAYGYT
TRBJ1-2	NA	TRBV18	ASSPDRIANYGYT
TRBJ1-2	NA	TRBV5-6	ASSLGRLTNYGYT
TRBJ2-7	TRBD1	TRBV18	ASSSPGQSYEQY
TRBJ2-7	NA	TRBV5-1	ASSLEGFWVYEQY
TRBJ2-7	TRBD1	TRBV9	ASSRLGQGDYEQY
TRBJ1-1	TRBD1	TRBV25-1	ASTGTGRNTEAF